Following are 31 T cell receptor beta chains from one sample sequenced in a study of blood T cell repertoires in COVID-19. The method was immunoSEQ multiplex PCR; TCRdb's version includes in-frame clones alone and lacks a portion of them. This table holds about 150,000 clones, about 85% found once. Sequenced: peripheral blood. The receptor source for this set is a woman between 70 and 85 years old with acute or convalescent COVID-19.

The genes are TRBV19 and TRBJ1-2; possibly TRBD1 for D (5 bases). Trimming removed 3 bases from V and 4 bases from J, with 12 bases in between. This CDR3 contains 14 residues. Germline assignment: CDR1 LNHDA and CDR2 SQIVND (reference sequence). CDR3 coding DNA: TGTGCCAGTAGTATTGGGGGGGTCCCCTATGGCTACACCTTC. This gives the protein CASSIGGVPYGYTF.

The V and J genes are TRBV3-1 (or the pseudogene TRBV3-2) and TRBJ2-3, with D uncertain. Trimming left V 3 bases short and J 5 bases short, with 3 bases between. Germline loops: CDR1 LGHDT, CDR2 YNNKEL (reference sequence). CDR3 size: 11 residues. CDR3 region: CASSHKDTQYF. DNA of the CDR3: TGTGCCAGCAGCCATAAAGATACGCAGTATTTT.

DNA of the CDR3: TGCGCCAGCAGCCAAGCCAACAGGGTAGTGGAGAATTCACCCCTCCACTTT. As protein: CASSQANRVVENSPLHF. V is TRBV4-1 and J is TRBJ1-6; a possible D gene is TRBD1 (6 bases). The CDR3 covers 17 residues. Trimming shortened V by 1 base and J by 7 bases, and 17 bases separated the two germline ends. The germline gives CDR1 MGHRA, CDR2 YSYEKL.

The sample holds a few counts of this clone. The chain couples TRBV10-2 to TRBJ1-5; 10 bases fit TRBD1. Germline V gene lookup returns CDR1 WSHSY and CDR2 SAAADI. Trimming removed 6 bases from V and 4 bases from J; junction bases left unmatched: 6. CDR3 size: 15 residues. The CDR3 reads CASREPGQGNQPQHF. As DNA, the CDR3 is TGCGCCAGCAGGGAGCCGGGACAGGGGAATCAGCCCCAGCATTTT.

This chain uses TRBV4-3 with TRBJ2-5; possible D gene TRBD2, 6 bases. Trimming removed 3 bases at V and 4 bases at J, with 12 bases between. Germline CDR1 reads LGHNA; CDR2 reads YSLEER. The CDR3 loop spans 14 amino acids. The CDR3 region has the DNA TGCGCCAGCAGCCATATGACTAGGTCAGAGACCCAGTACTTC. Protein sequence: CASSHMTRSETQYF.

This sequence joins TRBV9 and TRBJ2-3, with 12 bases fitting TRBD2. Germline V lookup: CDR1 SGDLS, CDR2 YYNGEE. Trimming at V came to 0 bases and at J to 5 bases, leaving 10 bases not matched to a gene. CDR3 length: 18 residues. This CDR3 is CASSVAWASGGALDTQYF. CDR3 in DNA: TGTGCCAGCAGCGTAGCTTGGGCTAGCGGGGGGGCACTAGATACGCAGTATTTT. The whole variable domain, filled in from reference TRBV9 and TRBJ2-3, reads DSGVTQTPKHLITATGQRVTLRCSPRSGDLSVYWYQQSLDQGLQFLIQYYNGEERAKGNILERFSAQQFPDLHSELNLSSLELGDSALYFCASSVAWASGGALDTQYFGPGTRLTVL.

DNA of the CDR3: TGTGCCAGCAGCTTTCCCAGAGTAGGAGCGAACACCGGGGAGCTGTTTTTT. Protein product: CASSFPRVGANTGELFF. The V and J genes are TRBV7-2 and TRBJ2-2; the D is unclear. The CDR3 is 17 amino acids. Per germline, CDR1 SGHTA and CDR2 FQGNSA. V lost 3 bases and J lost 0, with 14 bases in between.

This chain connects TRBV6-5 to TRBJ1-6; D perhaps matches TRBD1 (6 bases). Germline V gene lookup returns CDR1 MNHEY and CDR2 SVGAGI. CDR3 size: 14 residues. The germline V and J ends were trimmed by 8 bases and 5 bases, with 13 bases remaining between them. The CDR3 bases are TGTGCCAGCGCCCGGACAGCCGATAATTCACCCCTCCACTTT. It specifies CASARTADNSPLHF.

The chain is built from TRBV7-6 and TRBJ2-3; D is possibly TRBD1 (6 bases). The CDR3 covers 15 residues. V dropped 1 base and J dropped 5 bases, with 13 bases sitting between them. The germline gives CDR1 SGHVS, CDR2 FNYEAQ. DNA of the CDR3: TGTGCCAGCAGCTTAGGGGGGCTCCGGTTAGATACGCAGTATTTT. Translation gives CASSLGGLRLDTQYF.

The J gene is TRBJ2-2, the V gene TRBV24-1; TRBD1 matches at 8 bases. Germline lookup yields CDR1 KGHDR and CDR2 SFDVKD. The CDR3 runs to 16 residues. Unmatched junction bases numbered 7, after V lost 4 bases and J lost 4 bases. The CDR3 protein is CATSDSTGAGTGELFF. In nucleotides, the CDR3 is TGTGCCACCAGTGACTCGACAGGGGCTGGCACCGGGGAGCTGTTTTTT.

This chain links TRBV7-2 with TRBJ1-2; 8 bases are a match to TRBD1. V gave up 6 bases and J gave up 2 bases; unmatched junction bases: 5. The CDR3 has 14 residues. Germline V gene lookup returns CDR1 SGHTA and CDR2 FQGNSA. In DNA, the CDR3 is TGTGCCAGCAGTCGACAGGGGTTGAACTATGGCTACACCTTC. Encoded protein: CASSRQGLNYGYTF.

The chain has TRBV7-2 and TRBJ1-3; 8 nucleotides align to TRBD1. Germline trimming cut 5 bases from V and 6 bases from J; bases unmatched to any gene: 3. Germline V gives CDR1 SGHTA, CDR2 FQGNSA. This CDR3 spans 13 amino acids. The DNA for the CDR3 is TGTGCCAGCAGCGAGGACAGGGTAAACACCATATATTTT. Translation gives CASSEDRVNTIYF.

This sequence joins TRBV5-6 and TRBJ1-3; no firm D call. The V gene lost 4 bases and the J gene lost 1 base, with 12 bases spanning the gap. Germline assignment: CDR1 SGHDT and CDR2 YYEEEE. The CDR3 contains 15 residues. Here the CDR3 reads CASSRGSGSGNTIYF. The DNA for the CDR3 is TGTGCCAGCAGCCGAGGGAGCGGTTCTGGAAACACCATATATTTT.

CDR3 protein: CASSLNGDSNQPQHF. In DNA, the CDR3 is TGTGCCAGCAGCTTAAACGGGGATAGCAATCAGCCCCAGCATTTT. The chain uses TRBV7-8 and TRBJ1-5, with D unresolved. The germline V gene has CDR1 SGHVS and CDR2 FQNEAQ. There are 15 residues in the CDR3. V lost 2 bases and J lost 0, with 8 bases in between.

The table lists this clone with a count of one. The chain has TRBV28 and TRBJ1-2, with TRBD1 as a possible D gene (6 bases). Germline-derived CDR1 and CDR2 are MDHEN and SYDVKM. The CDR3 extends over 17 amino acids. Trimming stripped 5 bases from V and 0 bases from J, with 19 bases between. CDR3 nucleotides: TGTGCCAGCAGTACGCCGGGACACCCATCCACTAACTATGGCTACACCTTC. Amino acids: CASSTPGHPSTNYGYTF.

The V gene is TRBV13, the J gene TRBJ1-2; tentative D call: TRBD1 (5 bases). The V gene lost 5 bases and the J gene lost 2 bases, with 15 bases spanning the gap. CDR3 length equals 15 residues. CDR1 is PRHDT and CDR2 is FYEKMQ in the germline V gene (reference sequence). The CDR3 nucleotides are TGTGCCAGCAGCAAGGCCCTGACAGAGAACTATGGCTACACCTTC. Translated: CASSKALTENYGYTF.

The chain joins TRBV30 to TRBJ1-2; D uncertain. V was clipped by 2 bases and J by 4 bases, with 11 bases between them. This CDR3 comprises 13 residues. Germline CDR1 GTSNPN, CDR2 SVGIG (reference sequence). CDR3 residues: CAWSPGSVYGYTF. CDR3 DNA sequence: TGTGCCTGGAGTCCAGGATCCGTCTATGGCTACACCTTC.

This clone has more than one count but fewer than ten. V usage is TRBV19 and J usage is TRBJ1-6, with unresolved D. The CDR3 is 13 residues long. The germline gives CDR1 LNHDA, CDR2 SQIVND (reference sequence). Trimming pared 4 bases from V and 9 bases from J, leaving 10 bases between. The CDR3 coding sequence is TGTGCCAGTAGTACCTGGAGGGTTTCACCCCTCCACTTT. This gives the protein CASSTWRVSPLHF.

The chain couples TRBV4-2 to TRBJ2-3, with D maybe TRBD2 (5 bases). CDR3 length: 14 amino acids. The germline V gene encodes CDR1 LGHNA and CDR2 YNFKEQ. V lost 1 base and J lost 2, with 7 bases in between. CDR3 protein: CASSQGDYTDTQYF. CDR3 coding DNA: TGTGCCAGCAGCCAAGGTGACTACACAGATACGCAGTATTTT.

Only one count was recorded for this clone. The CDR3 here is CASSQAPYTF. The CDR3 DNA is TGTGCCAGCAGCCAAGCTCCCTACACCTTC. The rearrangement links TRBV3-1 (or the pseudogene TRBV3-2) to TRBJ1-2; no firm D call. The CDR3 loop spans 10 amino acids. Germline values: CDR1 LGHDT, CDR2 YNNKEL (reference sequence). V was cut by 1 base and J by 10 bases, with 4 bases left in between.

The chain is built from TRBV7-2 and TRBJ1-3; D gene ambiguous. V lost 6 bases to trimming and J lost 4 bases, with 7 bases between them. The V gene's germline CDR1 is SGHTA and CDR2 FQGNSA. The CDR3 spans 12 residues. This chain's CDR3 is CASRPQGNTIYF. CDR3 bases: TGTGCCAGCAGACCTCAGGGAAACACCATATATTTT. Full variable domain (outside the CDR3, taken from reference TRBV7-2 and TRBJ1-3): GAGVSQSPSNKVTEKGKDVELRCDPISGHTALYWYRQSLGQGLEFLIYFQGNSAPDKSGLPSDRFSAERTGGSVSTLTIQRTQQEDSAVYLCASRPQGNTIYFGEGSWLTVV.

The table lists this clone with a count of one. The chain is built from TRBV3-1 (or the pseudogene TRBV3-2) and TRBJ1-1; D possibly corresponds to TRBD1 (6 bases). Trimming left V 3 bases short and J 9 bases short, with 11 bases between. The CDR3 is 12 amino acids. Germline V CDR1 and CDR2: LGHDT, YNNKEL (reference sequence). CDR3 sequence (DNA): TGTGCCAGCAGCCACTACGGGACACAAGCTTTCTTT. This codes for CASSHYGTQAFF.

The rearrangement links TRBV5-1 to TRBJ1-3; 7 bases map to TRBD1. V was clipped by 4 bases and J by 0 bases; unmatched bases: 13. The CDR3 length is 18 residues. In germline, CDR1 is SGHRS, CDR2 YFSETQ. CDR3 amino acids: CASSTQGFASSSGNTIYF. The CDR3 nucleotides are TGCGCCAGCAGCACACAGGGGTTCGCCTCGAGCTCTGGAAACACCATATATTTT.

This clone came up once. The chain has TRBV2 and TRBJ1-6; D perhaps matches TRBD1 (6 bases). Deletions cut 6 bases from V and 0 bases from J, with 9 bases between. This CDR3 contains 15 residues. Germline V gene lookup returns CDR1 SNHLY and CDR2 FYNNEI. This CDR3 is CASRDSSSYNSPLHF. DNA of the CDR3: TGTGCCAGCAGGGACAGTAGCTCCTATAATTCACCCCTCCACTTT.

V usage is TRBV30 and J usage is TRBJ2-5, with 9 bases that match TRBD2. The CDR3 is 14 amino acids. The trim removed 8 bases at V and 5 bases at J, leaving 12 bases unmatched. The germline V gene encodes CDR1 GTSNPN and CDR2 SVGIG (reference sequence). CDR3 amino acids: CAGGLAGGSETQYF. The CDR3 coding sequence is TGTGCCGGGGGACTCGCGGGGGGGTCCGAGACCCAGTACTTC.

The V and J genes are TRBV6-2 or TRBV6-3 and TRBJ2-7; tentative D call: TRBD1 (5 bases). V was cut by 0 bases and J by 5 bases, with 11 bases left in between. Looked up from germline, CDR1 is MNHEY and CDR2 is SVGEGT. This CDR3 contains 14 residues. The CDR3 loop reads CASSYSGQGNEQYF. In DNA, the CDR3 is TGTGCCAGCAGTTACTCTGGGCAGGGTAACGAGCAGTACTTC.

This sequence joins TRBV14 and TRBJ2-5; 7 bases match TRBD1. This CDR3 comprises 13 residues. V shed 3 bases, J shed 4 bases, and the junction held 2 bases outside the gene matches. CDR1 and CDR2 from the germline V gene are SGHDN and FVKESK. The CDR3 loop reads CASSQTGRETQYF. DNA of the CDR3: TGTGCCAGCAGCCAGACAGGGAGAGAGACCCAGTACTTC.

The chain carries TRBV5-8 and TRBJ2-5; 9 positions match TRBD1. With V trimmed by 4 bases and J by 4 bases, 5 bases remained unmatched. Germline V gene data show CDR1 as SGHTS and CDR2 as YDEGEE. The CDR3 covers 14 residues. CDR3 bases: TGTGCCAGCAGCCAAGAGACAGGGGGAGAGACCCAGTACTTC. It codes for CASSQETGGETQYF. Variable domain in full (rest from reference TRBV5-8 and TRBJ2-5): EAGVTQSPTHLIKTRGQQATLRCSPISGHTSVYWYQQALGLGLQFLLWYDEGEERNRGNFPPRFSGRQFPNYSSELNVNALELEDSALYLCASSQETGGETQYFGPGTRLLVL.

As DNA, the CDR3 is TGCGCCAGCAGGACGACAGGAGGCACAGATACGCAGTATTTT. It codes for CASRTTGGTDTQYF. The rearrangement uses TRBV5-1 and TRBJ2-3, with TRBD1 as a possible D gene (6 bases). The CDR3 length is 14 residues. The ends were cut back, 5 bases at V and 1 base at J, with 11 bases in the middle. Germline CDR1 and CDR2: SGHRS and YFSETQ. The full variable domain, completed using reference TRBV5-1 and TRBJ2-3, is KAGVTQTPRYLIKTRGQQVTLSCSPISGHRSVSWYQQTPGQGLQFLFEYFSETQRNKGNFPGRFSGRQFSNSRSEMNVSTLELGDSALYLCASRTTGGTDTQYFGPGTRLTVL.

This CDR3 reads CASSLNGGMFF. CDR3 nucleotides: TGTGCCAGCAGTTTAAACGGGGGGATGTTCTTC. V is TRBV28 and J is TRBJ2-1, with 7 bases that match TRBD2. This CDR3 region has 11 residues. CDR1 MDHEN and CDR2 SYDVKM come from the germline V gene. V was clipped by 2 bases and J by 15 bases; unmatched bases: 4.

This chain uses TRBV19 with TRBJ1-1; D might be TRBD1 (5 bases). The V end lost 4 bases, the J end lost 4 bases, and 16 bases lay between the germline ends. The CDR3 runs to 15 residues. Germline assignment: CDR1 LNHDA and CDR2 SQIVND (reference sequence). The CDR3 nucleotides read TGTGCCAGTAGTAGGGGCTCTGGGATAATCACTGAAGCTTTCTTT. This gives the protein CASSRGSGIITEAFF.